This record covers a single T cell receptor (beta chain). Its antigen remains unidentified. Co-extraction of both nucleic acids (RNA and DNA) used about 19-33 mg of unsorted bulk tissue. All patients had surgically resected primary liver carcinoma. The template, roughly 0.45 ug total RNA, yielded TCR beta cDNA made with a constant-region primer. A slightly modified ARM-PCR protocol with three nested multiplex PCR rounds produced these TCR beta libraries. TCRdb itself ran the multiplex PCR reads through MiXCR, one entry per CDR3 protein. The top ten hold under 30% of the sample, which has over 75,000 distinct CDR3 sequences, around 68% seen once. The sample comes from a study of tumor-infiltrating lymphocytes in primary liver carcinoma. Across the whole study: The study obtained roughly 3.65 to 7.5 million productive TCRbeta reads per sample, similar across tissue types. Study findings and constraints: Top-250-clone fractions were significantly higher in tumors than in blood (p = 0.039).

The sample consisted of tumor-adjacent normal liver tissue. The origin of this receptor is a man aged 40-49 years with primary liver carcinoma and hepatitis B virus infection.

In DNA, the CDR3 is TGTGCCAGCAGTACAGGGTATTGGGTCTATGGCTACACCTTC. Protein sequence: CASSTGYWVYGYTF. The V gene is TRBV28, the J gene TRBJ1-2; D perhaps matches TRBD1 (6 bases). Germline CDR1 is MDHEN and CDR2 is SYDVKM. V gave up 5 bases and J gave up 4 bases, with 14 bases separating them. The CDR3 length is 14 residues.